The next 28 T cell receptor beta chains were all read from a single sample in a study of blood T cell repertoires in COVID-19. Method: immunoSEQ multiplex PCR; TCRdb's copy keeps in-frame clones and lacks some. The table lists about 160,000 clones, approximately 88% of them singletons. Material: peripheral blood. The receptors originated from a man in his 60s with acute or convalescent COVID-19.

The gene calls are TRBV7-9 and TRBJ1-2; D ambiguous. CDR3 length: 12 residues. The V gene's germline CDR1 is SEHNR and CDR2 FQNEAQ (reference sequence). Trimming pared 2 bases from V and 8 bases from J, leaving 9 bases between. CDR3 sequence: CASSLIGEGYTF. DNA for the CDR3: TGTGCCAGCAGCTTAATCGGGGAGGGCTACACCTTC.

The rearrangement uses TRBV10-3 and TRBJ2-2; no reliable D call. The CDR3 length is 16 residues. V lost 2 bases and J lost 0, with 10 bases in between. CDR1 is ENHRY, CDR2 SYGVKD, per germline. DNA of the CDR3: TGTGCCATCAGTGAGCACCAGGAAGCGAACACCGGGGAGCTGTTTTTT. It is translated as CAISEHQEANTGELFF.

This sequence joins TRBV2 and TRBJ1-2, with TRBD1 as a possible D gene (5 bases). This CDR3 has 16 amino acids. The V end was cut by 2 bases, the J end by 3 bases, with 16 bases between. The germline gives CDR1 SNHLY, CDR2 FYNNEI. CDR3 amino acids: CASSEQVGRSDYGYTF. CDR3 nucleotide sequence: TGTGCCAGCAGTGAACAGGTGGGGCGGTCTGACTATGGCTACACCTTC.

The V and J genes are TRBV6-6 and TRBJ2-3, with 13 bases identical to TRBD2. V lost 6 bases, J lost 4 bases, and 4 bases stayed unmatched. Germline V CDR1 and CDR2: MNHNY, SVGAGI (reference sequence). CDR3 length: 15 residues. CDR3 sequence reads: CASSTGLAGADTQYF. In DNA, the CDR3 is TGTGCCAGCAGCACCGGACTAGCGGGAGCAGATACGCAGTATTTT.

The chain carries TRBV2 and TRBJ2-1, with 11 bases lining up with TRBD2. Germline lookup yields CDR1 SNHLY and CDR2 FYNNEI. The CDR3 spans 17 residues. V lost 8 bases and J lost 6; bases outside the gene matches: 15. DNA of the CDR3: TGTGCCAGCTACACTGGACGGATTAGCGGGGGGGCCAATGAGCAGTTCTTC. It translates to CASYTGRISGGANEQFF.

This chain links TRBV3-1 (or the pseudogene TRBV3-2) with TRBJ1-1, with D unresolved. Looked up from germline, CDR1 is LGHDT and CDR2 is YNNKEL (reference sequence). The CDR3 is 12 residues long. V was cut by 3 bases and J by 7 bases, with 9 bases left in between. The CDR3 DNA is TGTGCCAGCAGCCATTTGAGAGGTGAAGCTTTCTTT. It yields the protein CASSHLRGEAFF.

J is TRBJ2-3 and V is TRBV2; D may be TRBD1 (6 bases). Trimming removed 8 bases at V and 0 bases at J, with 6 bases between. Germline V gives CDR1 SNHLY, CDR2 FYNNEI. The CDR3 is made up of 12 amino acids. CDR3 sequence (DNA): TGTGCCAGCGGGGGCAGCACAGATACGCAGTATTTT. Its protein is CASGGSTDTQYF.

The rearrangement uses TRBV19 and TRBJ2-1; D might be TRBD1 (6 bases). Trimming removed 3 bases at V and 9 bases at J, with 12 bases between. There are 13 residues in the CDR3. In germline, CDR1 is LNHDA, CDR2 SQIVND (reference sequence). The CDR3 bases are TGTGCCAGTAGTATCGCCCCAGGGGTTGAGCAGTTCTTC. Translated: CASSIAPGVEQFF.

This chain uses TRBV9 with TRBJ2-4; TRBD2 is a possible D gene (7 bases). The V gene's germline CDR1 is SGDLS and CDR2 YYNGEE. Deletions cut 4 bases from V and 5 bases from J, with 13 bases between. This CDR3 comprises 14 residues. The CDR3 loop is CASSRRGGQNIQYF. CDR3 bases: TGTGCCAGCAGCCGAAGGGGGGGGCAAAACATTCAGTACTTC.

The chain has TRBV5-4 and TRBJ1-6, with D hard to call. CDR3 length: 13 amino acids. V shed 4 bases and J shed 14 bases, with 16 bases lying between them. The germline CDR1 and CDR2 sequences are SGHNT and YYREEE (reference sequence). CDR3 region: CASSPKGGSSLHF. The DNA for the CDR3 is TGTGCCAGCAGCCCGAAGGGCGGGTCATCCCTCCACTTT.

The chain uses TRBV30 and TRBJ1-2; unclear D gene. This CDR3 is 15 amino acids long. Germline-derived CDR1 and CDR2 are GTSNPN and SVGIG (reference sequence). Trimming cost V 5 bases and J 0 bases, with 16 bases left between them. CDR3 loop: CAWASQAIANYGYTF. The CDR3, as DNA: TGTGCCTGGGCTTCCCAGGCAATAGCTAACTATGGCTACACCTTC.

The chain combines TRBV5-1 with TRBJ1-1, with 7 bases matching TRBD1. The V and J ends lost 4 bases and 5 bases, in that order; junction bases with no gene match: 5. CDR3 length: 13 residues. CDR1 and CDR2 (germline): SGHRS, YFSETQ. The CDR3 region has the DNA TGCGCCAGCAGCGAAGGACAGGCAACTGAAGCTTTCTTT. It translates to CASSEGQATEAFF. The variable domain in full, with the rest retrieved from reference TRBV5-1 and TRBJ1-1, is KAGVTQTPRYLIKTRGQQVTLSCSPISGHRSVSWYQQTPGQGLQFLFEYFSETQRNKGNFPGRFSGRQFSNSRSEMNVSTLELGDSALYLCASSEGQATEAFFGQGTRLTVV.

The chain links TRBV9 to TRBJ1-4; 10 bases are shared with TRBD1. CDR1 is SGDLS and CDR2 is YYNGEE in the germline V gene. The CDR3 length is 16 residues. J lost 8 bases, V lost 0 bases, and 7 bases had no gene match. DNA of the CDR3: TGTGCCAGCAGCGTAGGGTTGGGGACAGGGGAGGAAAAACTGTTTTTT. Its translation is CASSVGLGTGEEKLFF.

The chain uses TRBV6-4 and TRBJ1-1, with TRBD1 identical over 7 bases. This CDR3 has 15 residues. Per germline, CDR1 MRHNA and CDR2 SNTAGT. V trimming: 11 bases; J trimming: 1 base; junction bases outside the gene matches: 13. The CDR3 region is CAPPGQVSGNTEAFF. CDR3 DNA: TGTGCCCCCCCCGGACAGGTCTCGGGGAACACTGAAGCTTTCTTT.

The chain combines TRBV3-1 (or the pseudogene TRBV3-2) with TRBJ2-7, with TRBD2 identical over 9 bases. Germline lookup yields CDR1 LGHDT and CDR2 YNNKEL (reference sequence). This CDR3 spans 19 amino acids. Trimming took 0 bases from V and 4 from J; bases not matched to a gene: 16. CDR3 sequence (DNA): TGTGCCAGCAGCCAAGATGGGTTCATGGCTAGCGGGGCAGCGTACGAGCAGTACTTC. The encoded protein is CASSQDGFMASGAAYEQYF.

V gene TRBV4-1 combines with J gene TRBJ1-5; no firm D call. This CDR3 spans 15 amino acids. Germline CDR1 and CDR2: MGHRA and YSYEKL. The V and J ends lost 1 base and 7 bases respectively, with 14 bases between them. CDR3 nucleotide sequence: TGCGCCAGCAGCCAAGGAGCAGGCTCTGAGCAGCCCCAGCATTTT. This gives the protein CASSQGAGSEQPQHF.

This clone has only one observation. V and J are TRBV6-7 and TRBJ1-4; tentative D call: TRBD1 (6 bases). TRBV6-7 is assigned to the ORF class and has an uncertain function. V shed 5 bases and J shed 8 bases, with 18 bases lying between them. The CDR3 spans 15 residues. The CDR3 spells CASSNHREGEEKLFF. CDR3 sequence (DNA): TGTGCCAGCAGTAACCACAGGGAGGGAGAGGAAAAACTGTTTTTT.

CDR3 residues: CASARDLSPQPQHF. The DNA for the CDR3 is TGTGCCAGCGCCCGGGATTTAAGTCCGCAGCCCCAGCATTTT. This chain links TRBV2 with TRBJ1-5; D call uncertain. The germline V gene encodes CDR1 SNHLY and CDR2 FYNNEI. The CDR3 is 14 amino acids. Trimming removed 8 bases at V and 7 bases at J, with 18 bases between.

This chain links TRBV15 with TRBJ2-4; D might be TRBD2 (5 bases). The CDR3 covers 14 residues. The V end was cut by 1 base, the J end by 8 bases, with 12 bases between. Germline CDR1 reads LNHNV; CDR2 reads YYDKDF (reference sequence). CDR3 protein: CATSRVNLGDIQYF. The CDR3 DNA follows: TGTGCCACCAGCAGAGTTAACCTCGGGGACATTCAGTACTTC.

In DNA, the CDR3 is TGTGCCACCAGCAGAGATACAGCGGGGGGGACGCGTCCGGAGACCCAGTACTTC. It specifies CATSRDTAGGTRPETQYF. This chain links TRBV15 with TRBJ2-5, with 10 bases that match TRBD2. V gave up 0 bases and J gave up 5 bases; unmatched junction bases: 12. The V gene's germline CDR1 is LNHNV and CDR2 YYDKDF (reference sequence). There are 18 residues in the CDR3.

The V gene is TRBV10-2, the J gene TRBJ2-7; TRBD1 aligns across 7 bases. The CDR3 contains 14 residues. Looked up from germline, CDR1 is WSHSY and CDR2 is SAAADI. The V and J ends lost 5 bases and 2 bases, in that order; junction bases with no gene match: 6. The CDR3 nucleotides read TGCGCCAGCAGTCGGCAGGGGGACCCCTACGAGCAGTACTTC. Its protein is CASSRQGDPYEQYF.

The V call is TRBV4-1, the J call TRBJ2-7; the D is unclear. With 3 bases removed from V and 3 bases from J, the gap between germline ends came to 18 bases. CDR1 MGHRA and CDR2 YSYEKL come from the germline V gene. This CDR3 comprises 16 residues. CDR3 region: CASSHTTGTGLYEQYF. The DNA of the CDR3 is TGCGCCAGCAGCCACACAACCGGCACTGGGCTCTACGAGCAGTACTTC.

This chain links TRBV27 with TRBJ1-5; 8 bases fit TRBD1. Germline trimming cut 5 bases from V and 6 bases from J; bases unmatched to any gene: 12. This CDR3 has 16 residues. CDR1 is MNHEY and CDR2 is SMNVEV in the germline V gene (reference sequence). The CDR3 coding sequence is TGTGCCAGCAGTCCCGGACAGGGACGTTATCTTCAGCCCCAGCATTTT. Translating it yields CASSPGQGRYLQPQHF.

J is TRBJ1-2 and V is TRBV5-4; D is uncertain. CDR1 and CDR2 from the germline V gene are SGHNT and YYREEE (reference sequence). Trimming removed 5 bases at V and 1 base at J, with 9 bases between. The CDR3 consists of 13 residues. The CDR3 DNA sequence: TGTGCCAGCAGGGCAACAGATAACTATGGCTACACCTTC. This sequence encodes CASRATDNYGYTF.

The table lists this clone with a few counts. The V and J genes are TRBV5-1 and TRBJ1-3; the match to TRBD1 covers 10 bases. Trimming removed 3 bases from V and 3 bases from J; junction bases left unmatched: 3. The length of the CDR3 is 15 residues. Germline V gene data show CDR1 as SGHRS and CDR2 as YFSETQ. The CDR3, as DNA: TGCGCCAGCAGCTCTGGACAGGGGGATGGAAACACCATATATTTT. It encodes CASSSGQGDGNTIYF.

The rearrangement uses TRBV5-4 and TRBJ2-5, with no clear D. Between the trimmed V and J ends, which lost 1 base and 7 bases, there was a span of 8 bases. Germline CDR1 SGHNT, CDR2 YYREEE (reference sequence). CDR3 length: 12 residues. DNA of the CDR3: TGTGCCAGCAGCTTGAACTACGGGACCCAGTACTTC. Amino acids: CASSLNYGTQYF.

The chain couples TRBV30 to TRBJ1-1; 9 nucleotides agree with TRBD1. The V segment lost 0 bases and the J segment 12 bases; nucleotides outside the gene matches: 5. The CDR3 spans 12 residues. Germline V CDR1 and CDR2: GTSNPN, SVGIG (reference sequence). The CDR3 nucleotides read TGTGCCTGGAGTGTACCACAGGGGGCATCTTTCTTT. Its translation: CAWSVPQGASFF.

The count of this clone is one. V gene TRBV9 combines with J gene TRBJ1-2; D perhaps matches TRBD1 (6 bases). Trimming pared 0 bases from V and 8 bases from J, leaving 14 bases between. Per the germline V gene, CDR1 is SGDLS and CDR2 is YYNGEE. CDR3 length equals 14 residues. CDR3 DNA sequence: TGTGCCAGCAGCGTAGCTTTGACAGGCCTAGGCTACACCTTC. It yields the protein CASSVALTGLGYTF.